These T cell receptor beta chains were read from a single sample in a study of CD8 T cells in ankylosing spondylitis. TCRdb used MiXCR to reprocess the 5' RACE reads, holding one entry per CDR3 protein. The sample shows about 130,000 distinct CDR3 sequences, around 7% of them seen only once. The sequenced material came from blood, either unsorted or a sorted T cell fraction (not recorded which). Every receptor here comes from a male donor with ankylosing spondylitis or in good health (not recorded which). CDR3s include the opening cysteine and the closing phenylalanine or tryptophan. Fields, in order: J gene, D gene, clone size, V gene, CDR3 DNA, CDR3 protein. A D gene is named only where the DNA matches it firmly. Expanded clones get a size class; other rows say once, few or many, or leave the size out.

J gene: TRBJ2-3
D gene: TRBD2
clone size: many
V gene: TRBV5-5
CDR3 DNA: TGTGCCAGCAGCTTGGGTAGAGGCAGCGGGAACACAGATACGCAGTATTTT
CDR3 protein: CASSLGRGSGNTDTQYF

J gene: TRBJ2-1
D gene: TRBD2
clone size: many
V gene: TRBV20-1
CDR3 DNA: TGCAGTGCCCCCGTGGCTAGCGGGTACTTAACGGTGCCGTTCTTC
CDR3 protein: CSAPVASGYLTVPFF

J gene: TRBJ1-2
D gene: -
clone size: many
V gene: TRBV5-1
CDR3 DNA: TGCGCCAGCAGCCCGGAGGGGGACTACAACACCTTC
CDR3 protein: CASSPEGDYNTF

J gene: TRBJ2-5
D gene: TRBD2
clone size: many
V gene: TRBV4-1
CDR3 DNA: TGCGCCAGCAGCCAAGCTCTAGCGGGGGGGACTCAAGAGACCCAGTACTTC
CDR3 protein: CASSQALAGGTQETQYF

J gene: TRBJ1-2
D gene: -
clone size: many
V gene: TRBV7-2
CDR3 DNA: TGTGCCAGCAGCTTTCCGGGAGCGACCGATCCCTATGGCTACACCTTC
CDR3 protein: CASSFPGATDPYGYTF

J gene: TRBJ1-3
D gene: TRBD1
clone size: -
V gene: TRBV5-1
CDR3 DNA: TGCGCCAGCAGCAACACGAGGGACAGTGTCTCTGGAAACACCATATATTTT
CDR3 protein: CASSNTRDSVSGNTIYF

J gene: TRBJ1-3
D gene: -
clone size: many
V gene: TRBV18
CDR3 DNA: TGTGCCAGCTCACCTGACGATGCTGGAAACACCATATATTTT
CDR3 protein: CASSPDDAGNTIYF

J gene: TRBJ2-3
D gene: TRBD2
clone size: many
V gene: TRBV5-1
CDR3 DNA: TGCGCCAGCAGCTCCAACTGGCGGGGGGTGCCCGATACGCAGTATTTT
CDR3 protein: CASSSNWRGVPDTQYF

J gene: TRBJ2-2
D gene: -
clone size: many
V gene: TRBV7-6
CDR3 DNA: TGTGCCAGCAGCCCGCACAAGGACACCGGGGAGCTGTTTTTT
CDR3 protein: CASSPHKDTGELFF

J gene: TRBJ2-5
D gene: -
clone size: -
V gene: TRBV3-1
CDR3 DNA: TGTGCCTCCACTCTGAGGGGGGTTGTTCGCACTGGGGAGACCCAGTACTTC
CDR3 protein: CASTLRGVVRTGETQYF

J gene: TRBJ2-3
D gene: TRBD1
clone size: many
V gene: TRBV24-1
CDR3 DNA: TGTGCCACCAGTGAGACAGGGGGCCCCGGGGGAGATACGCAGTATTTT
CDR3 protein: CATSETGGPGGDTQYF

J gene: TRBJ1-3
D gene: -
clone size: few
V gene: TRBV7-9
CDR3 DNA: TGTGCCAGCAGCTTAGTCCCAGCAGGCTCTGGAAACACCATATATTTT
CDR3 protein: CASSLVPAGSGNTIYF

J gene: TRBJ1-5
D gene: -
clone size: many
V gene: TRBV12-3/TRBV12-4
CDR3 DNA: TGTGCCAGCAGTTTGCCTGATCAGCCCCAGCATTTT
CDR3 protein: CASSLPDQPQHF

J gene: TRBJ2-5
D gene: -
clone size: many
V gene: TRBV20-1
CDR3 DNA: TGCAGTGCTAGAGATCTTGGAAGGGGAGAGACCCAGTACTTC
CDR3 protein: CSARDLGRGETQYF

J gene: TRBJ2-1
D gene: -
clone size: -
V gene: TRBV5-1
CDR3 DNA: TGCGCCAGCAGCTTTATACAGGGAAGCTCCTACAATGAGCAGTTCTTC
CDR3 protein: CASSFIQGSSYNEQFF

J gene: TRBJ2-5
D gene: TRBD2
clone size: many
V gene: TRBV20-1
CDR3 DNA: TGCAGTGCTAGCGATCCGGCTAGCGGGAGAGAGACCCAGTACTTC
CDR3 protein: CSASDPASGRETQYF

J gene: TRBJ2-1
D gene: -
clone size: many
V gene: TRBV5-1
CDR3 DNA: TGCGCCAGCAGCAAGAGGGCGGGGGCCTCCAATGAGCAGTTCTTC
CDR3 protein: CASSKRAGASNEQFF

J gene: TRBJ1-2
D gene: -
clone size: many
V gene: TRBV20-1
CDR3 DNA: TGCAGTGCTAGAACCGGGACCTCCGTCGAGGGCTACACCTTC
CDR3 protein: CSARTGTSVEGYTF

J gene: TRBJ2-1
D gene: -
clone size: many
V gene: TRBV5-1
CDR3 DNA: TGCGCCAGCAGCATACAGACAGAGCAGTTCTTC
CDR3 protein: CASSIQTEQFF

J gene: TRBJ1-2
D gene: TRBD1
clone size: many
V gene: TRBV5-1
CDR3 DNA: TGCGCCAGCAGCTTGACTCAGGGGGCGAACTATGGCTACACCTTC
CDR3 protein: CASSLTQGANYGYTF

J gene: TRBJ1-2
D gene: -
clone size: many
V gene: TRBV6-5
CDR3 DNA: TGTGCCAGCAGTTCCTCGGTTGGCTATGGCTACACCTTC
CDR3 protein: CASSSSVGYGYTF

J gene: TRBJ1-2
D gene: -
clone size: many
V gene: TRBV6-6
CDR3 DNA: TGTGCCAGCGGTGGGCGGAACTATGGCTACACCTTC
CDR3 protein: CASGGRNYGYTF

J gene: TRBJ2-7
D gene: -
clone size: many
V gene: TRBV7-4
CDR3 DNA: TGTGCCAGCAGCTTAGACTCCATTTTACCCGGGACCCTAACCTACGAGCAGTACTTC
CDR3 protein: CASSLDSILPGTLTYEQYF

J gene: TRBJ2-3
D gene: TRBD1
clone size: many
V gene: TRBV12-3/TRBV12-4
CDR3 DNA: TGTGCCAGCGAGAGGGGACAGGGAAGGGATACGCAGTATTTT
CDR3 protein: CASERGQGRDTQYF

J gene: TRBJ1-2
D gene: -
clone size: many
V gene: TRBV12-3/TRBV12-4
CDR3 DNA: TGTGCCAGCATTAAAAGGGTTGGCTATGGCTACACCTTC
CDR3 protein: CASIKRVGYGYTF

J gene: TRBJ2-2
D gene: TRBD1
clone size: many
V gene: TRBV6-2/TRBV6-3
CDR3 DNA: TGTGCCAGCACCCTACAGGGGGGTACCGGGGAGCTGTTTTTT
CDR3 protein: CASTLQGGTGELFF

J gene: TRBJ1-5
D gene: TRBD1
clone size: -
V gene: TRBV2
CDR3 DNA: TGTGCCAGCAGTGAAGCGCTGGGACAGGGCAATCAGCCCCAGCATTTT
CDR3 protein: CASSEALGQGNQPQHF

J gene: TRBJ2-1
D gene: TRBD1
clone size: many
V gene: TRBV15
CDR3 DNA: TGTGCCACCAGCAGAGAAAGGGACAGGTATGACAATGAGCAGTTCTTC
CDR3 protein: CATSRERDRYDNEQFF

J gene: TRBJ2-5
D gene: -
clone size: many
V gene: TRBV12-3/TRBV12-4
CDR3 DNA: TGTGCCAGCAGATGGACCCTCCAGGAGACCCAGTACTTC
CDR3 protein: CASRWTLQETQYF

J gene: TRBJ2-5
D gene: -
clone size: few
V gene: TRBV12-3/TRBV12-4
CDR3 DNA: TGTGCCAGCAGTTTCGCTGTAGAGACCCAGTACTTC
CDR3 protein: CASSFAVETQYF

J gene: TRBJ2-7
D gene: TRBD1
clone size: many
V gene: TRBV12-3/TRBV12-4
CDR3 DNA: TGTGCCAGCAGTTCCGACGGGACAGGGTCGTACGAGCAGTACTTC
CDR3 protein: CASSSDGTGSYEQYF